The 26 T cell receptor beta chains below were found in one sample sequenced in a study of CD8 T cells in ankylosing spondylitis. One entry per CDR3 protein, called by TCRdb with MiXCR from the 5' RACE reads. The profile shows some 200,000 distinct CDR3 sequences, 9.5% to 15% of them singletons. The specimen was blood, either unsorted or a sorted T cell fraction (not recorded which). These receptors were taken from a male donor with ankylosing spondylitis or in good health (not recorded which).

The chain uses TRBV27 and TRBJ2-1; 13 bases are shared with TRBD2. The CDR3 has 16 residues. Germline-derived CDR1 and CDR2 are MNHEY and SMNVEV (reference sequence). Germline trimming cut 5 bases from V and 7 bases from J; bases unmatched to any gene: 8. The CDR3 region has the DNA TGTGCCAGCAGTCCGGGGACTAGCGGGAATAGAAATGAGCAGTTCTTC. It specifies CASSPGTSGNRNEQFF.

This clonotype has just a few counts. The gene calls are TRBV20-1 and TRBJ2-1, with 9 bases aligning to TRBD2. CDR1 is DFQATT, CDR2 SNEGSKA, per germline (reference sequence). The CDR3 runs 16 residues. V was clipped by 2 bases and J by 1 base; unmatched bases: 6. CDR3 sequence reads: CSARTPLAGSYNEQFF. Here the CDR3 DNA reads TGCAGTGCTAGAACCCCGCTAGCGGGATCCTACAATGAGCAGTTCTTC.

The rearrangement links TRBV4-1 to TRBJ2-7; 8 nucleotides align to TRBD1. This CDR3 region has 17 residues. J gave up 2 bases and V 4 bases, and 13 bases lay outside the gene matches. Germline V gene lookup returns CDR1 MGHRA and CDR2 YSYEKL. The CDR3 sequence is CASSPYAVGTGTYEQYF. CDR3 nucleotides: TGCGCCAGCAGCCCCTATGCGGTGGGGACAGGAACCTACGAGCAGTACTTC.

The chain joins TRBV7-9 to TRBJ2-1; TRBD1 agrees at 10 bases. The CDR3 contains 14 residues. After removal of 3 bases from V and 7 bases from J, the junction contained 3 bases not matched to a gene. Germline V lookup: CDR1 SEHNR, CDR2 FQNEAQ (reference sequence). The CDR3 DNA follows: TGTGCCAGCAGCTTTCCGGGACAGGGGAATGAGCAGTTCTTC. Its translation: CASSFPGQGNEQFF.

CDR3 region: CASSQGQTNTDTQYF. CDR3 nucleotide sequence: TGTGCCAGCAGCCAGGGACAGACTAACACAGATACGCAGTATTTT. The rearrangement joins TRBV7-7 to TRBJ2-3, with 7 bases lining up with TRBD1. The CDR3 sequence is 15 residues long. V was pared by 5 bases and J by 2 bases, with 7 bases of the junction left unmatched. Germline CDR1 is SSHAT and CDR2 is FNYEAQ (reference sequence).

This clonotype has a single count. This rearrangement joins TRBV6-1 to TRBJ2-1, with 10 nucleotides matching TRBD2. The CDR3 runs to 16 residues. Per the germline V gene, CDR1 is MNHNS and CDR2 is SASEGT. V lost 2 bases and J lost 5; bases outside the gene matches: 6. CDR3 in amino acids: CASSELVLAGNNEQFF. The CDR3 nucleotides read TGTGCCAGCAGTGAATTAGTACTAGCGGGGAACAATGAGCAGTTCTTC.

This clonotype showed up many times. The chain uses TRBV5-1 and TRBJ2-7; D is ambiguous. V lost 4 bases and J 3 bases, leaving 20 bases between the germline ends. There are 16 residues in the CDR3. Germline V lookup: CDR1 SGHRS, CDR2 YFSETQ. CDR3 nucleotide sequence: TGCGCCAGCAGCGCCTTTGGCGGACCGCTAAGCTACGAGCAGTACTTC. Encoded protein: CASSAFGGPLSYEQYF.

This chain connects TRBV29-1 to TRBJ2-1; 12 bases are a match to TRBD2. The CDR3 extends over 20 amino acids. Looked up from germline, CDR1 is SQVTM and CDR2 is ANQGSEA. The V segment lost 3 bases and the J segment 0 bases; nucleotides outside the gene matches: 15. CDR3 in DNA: TGCAGCGTTGAGGCGGGGGCCGGACTAGCGGGGTCGAGCTCCTACAATGAGCAGTTCTTC. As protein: CSVEAGAGLAGSSSYNEQFF.

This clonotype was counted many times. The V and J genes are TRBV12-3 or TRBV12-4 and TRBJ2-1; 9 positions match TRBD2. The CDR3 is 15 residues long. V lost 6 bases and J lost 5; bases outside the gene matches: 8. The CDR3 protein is CASSYSGSGDNEQFF. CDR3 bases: TGTGCCAGCAGCTATAGCGGGAGCGGGGACAATGAGCAGTTCTTC.

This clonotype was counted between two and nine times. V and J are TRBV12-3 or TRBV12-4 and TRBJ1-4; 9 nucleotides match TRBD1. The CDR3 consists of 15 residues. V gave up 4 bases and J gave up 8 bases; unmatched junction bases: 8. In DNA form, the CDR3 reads TGTGCCAGCAGTTCAACAGGGGGCCTGAGGGAAAAACTGTTTTTT. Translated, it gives CASSSTGGLREKLFF.

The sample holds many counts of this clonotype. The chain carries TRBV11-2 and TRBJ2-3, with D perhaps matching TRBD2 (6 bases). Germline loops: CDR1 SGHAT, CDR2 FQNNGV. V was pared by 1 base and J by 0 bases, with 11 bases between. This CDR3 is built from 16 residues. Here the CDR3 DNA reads TGTGCCAGCAGCTTAGGCCGGGGGACTAGCACAGATACGCAGTATTTT. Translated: CASSLGRGTSTDTQYF.

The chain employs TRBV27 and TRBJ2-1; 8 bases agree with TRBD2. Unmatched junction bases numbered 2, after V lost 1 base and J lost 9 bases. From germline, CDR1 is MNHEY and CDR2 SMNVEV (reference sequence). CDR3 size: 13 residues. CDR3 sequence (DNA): TGTGCCAGCAGTTTATTTCGGGAGGGTGAGCAGTTCTTC. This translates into CASSLFREGEQFF.

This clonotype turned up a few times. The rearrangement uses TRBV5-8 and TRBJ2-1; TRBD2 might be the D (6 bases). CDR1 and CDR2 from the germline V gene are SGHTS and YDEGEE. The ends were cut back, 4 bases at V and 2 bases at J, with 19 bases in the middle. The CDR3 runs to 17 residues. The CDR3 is CASSRRDGADPYNEQFF. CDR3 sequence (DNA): TGTGCCAGCAGCCGGCGGGATGGAGCGGACCCCTACAATGAGCAGTTCTTC.

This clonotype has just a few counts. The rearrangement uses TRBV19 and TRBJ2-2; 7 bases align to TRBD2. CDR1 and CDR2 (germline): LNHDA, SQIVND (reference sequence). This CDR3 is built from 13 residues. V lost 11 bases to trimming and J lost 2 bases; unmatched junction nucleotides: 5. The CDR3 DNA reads TGTGCCGTAGGGAGGGACAACACCGGGGAGCTGTTTTTT. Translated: CAVGRDNTGELFF.

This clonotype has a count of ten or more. DNA of the CDR3: TGTGCCAGCAGTCCCCGGTTCGGCAATGAGCAGTTCTTC. Its translation is CASSPRFGNEQFF. The rearrangement uses TRBV12-3 or TRBV12-4 and TRBJ2-1; D is unresolved. CDR3 length: 13 residues. Trimming cost V 5 bases and J 6 bases, with 11 bases left between them.

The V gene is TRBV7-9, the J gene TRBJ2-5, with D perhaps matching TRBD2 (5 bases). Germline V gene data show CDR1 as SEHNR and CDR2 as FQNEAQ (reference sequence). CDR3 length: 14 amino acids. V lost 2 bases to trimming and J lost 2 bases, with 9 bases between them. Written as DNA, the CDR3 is TGTGCCAGCAGCTTATCGGGGATTCAAGAGACCCAGTACTTC. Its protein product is CASSLSGIQETQYF.

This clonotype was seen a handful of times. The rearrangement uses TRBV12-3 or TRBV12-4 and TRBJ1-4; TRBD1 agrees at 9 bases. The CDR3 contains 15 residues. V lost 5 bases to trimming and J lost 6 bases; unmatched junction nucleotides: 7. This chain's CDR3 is CASSNRGQADEKLFF. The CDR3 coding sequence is TGTGCCAGCAGTAACAGGGGGCAAGCGGATGAAAAACTGTTTTTT.

Here the CDR3 reads CASSFLTGAASESSYNEQFF. The CDR3, as DNA: TGTGCCAGCAGTTTCCTCACAGGGGCAGCCAGCGAAAGCTCCTACAATGAGCAGTTCTTC. The chain recombines TRBV27 with TRBJ2-1; 7 bases match TRBD1. Germline V CDR1 and CDR2: MNHEY, SMNVEV (reference sequence). The CDR3 runs 20 residues. With 3 bases clipped from V and 0 bases from J, the junction kept 17 bases outside the gene matches.

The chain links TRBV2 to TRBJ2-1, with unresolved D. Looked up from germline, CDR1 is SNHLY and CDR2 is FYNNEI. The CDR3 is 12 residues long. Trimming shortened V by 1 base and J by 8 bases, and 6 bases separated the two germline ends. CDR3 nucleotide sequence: TGTGCCAGCAGTGAAGGGGTCCATGAGCAGTTCTTC. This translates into CASSEGVHEQFF.

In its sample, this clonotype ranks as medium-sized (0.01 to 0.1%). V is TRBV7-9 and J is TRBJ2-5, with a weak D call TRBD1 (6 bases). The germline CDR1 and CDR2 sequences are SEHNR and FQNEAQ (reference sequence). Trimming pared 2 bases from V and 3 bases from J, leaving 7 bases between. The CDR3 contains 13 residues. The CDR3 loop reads CASSLSGEETQYF. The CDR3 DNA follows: TGTGCCAGCAGCTTATCAGGGGAAGAGACCCAGTACTTC. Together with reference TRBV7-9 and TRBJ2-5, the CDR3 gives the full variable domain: DTGVSQNPRHKITKRGQNVTFRCDPISEHNRLYWYRQTLGQGPEFLTYFQNEAQLEKSRLLSDRFSAERPKGSFSTLEIQRTEQGDSAMYLCASSLSGEETQYFGPGTRLLVL.

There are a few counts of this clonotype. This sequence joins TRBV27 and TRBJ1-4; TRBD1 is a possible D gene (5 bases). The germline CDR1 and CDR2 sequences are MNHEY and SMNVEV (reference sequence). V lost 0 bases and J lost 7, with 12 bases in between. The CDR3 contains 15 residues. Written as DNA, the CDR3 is TGTGCCAGCAGTTTATCGGGGGTTGGAGGTGAAAAACTGTTTTTT. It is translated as CASSLSGVGGEKLFF.

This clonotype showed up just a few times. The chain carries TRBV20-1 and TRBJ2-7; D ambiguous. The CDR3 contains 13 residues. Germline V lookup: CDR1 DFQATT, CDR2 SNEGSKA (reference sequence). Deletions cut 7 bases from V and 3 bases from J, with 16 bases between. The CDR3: CSVLSGSSYEQYF. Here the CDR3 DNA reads TGCAGTGTCCTTTCCGGATCGAGCTACGAGCAGTACTTC.

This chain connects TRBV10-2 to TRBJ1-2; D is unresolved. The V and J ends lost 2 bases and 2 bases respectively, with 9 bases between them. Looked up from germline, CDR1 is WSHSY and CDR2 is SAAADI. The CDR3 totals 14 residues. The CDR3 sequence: CASSEDNTNYGYTF. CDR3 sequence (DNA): TGCGCCAGCAGTGAGGACAATACGAACTATGGCTACACCTTC.

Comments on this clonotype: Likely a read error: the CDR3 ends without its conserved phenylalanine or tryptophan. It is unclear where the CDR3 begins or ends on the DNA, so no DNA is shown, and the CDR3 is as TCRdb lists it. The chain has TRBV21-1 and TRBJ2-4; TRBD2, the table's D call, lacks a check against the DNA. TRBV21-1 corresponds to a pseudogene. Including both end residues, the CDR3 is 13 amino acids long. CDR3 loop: CASSNFRSARKSP.

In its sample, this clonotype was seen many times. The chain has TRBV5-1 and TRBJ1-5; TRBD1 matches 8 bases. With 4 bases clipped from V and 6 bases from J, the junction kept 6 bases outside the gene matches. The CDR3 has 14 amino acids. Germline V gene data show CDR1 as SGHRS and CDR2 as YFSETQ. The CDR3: CASSPGQGPQPQHF. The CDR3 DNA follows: TGCGCCAGCAGCCCCGGACAGGGCCCTCAGCCCCAGCATTTT.

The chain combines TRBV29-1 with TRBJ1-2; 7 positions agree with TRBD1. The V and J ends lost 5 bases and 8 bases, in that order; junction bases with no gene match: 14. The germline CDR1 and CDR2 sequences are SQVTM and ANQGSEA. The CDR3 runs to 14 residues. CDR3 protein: CSVHDPRQGGGYTF. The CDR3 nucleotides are TGCAGCGTTCATGACCCCCGACAGGGCGGAGGCTACACCTTC.